This passage covers 11 T cell receptor beta chains from one sample sequenced in a study of cytomegalovirus exposure and HLA in healthy donors. TCRdb's table, derived via immunoSEQ multiplex PCR, lists solely in-frame clones and lacks some. This table has 110,000 to 150,000 clones, about nine tenths appearing once. The specimen sequenced was PBMCs. The receptors here all came from a man in his late teens or twenties in good health and CMV-seronegative.

The CDR3 nucleotides are TGTGCCAGCAGAAACACCCAGGGCTCAGCTTTCTTT. Protein: CASRNTQGSAFF. The genes are TRBV6-5 and TRBJ1-1, with D possibly matching TRBD1 (5 bases). V was shortened by 6 bases and J by 10 bases, with 15 bases between the two germline ends. Per the germline V gene, CDR1 is MNHEY and CDR2 is SVGAGI. The length of the CDR3 is 12 residues.

The rearrangement joins TRBV27 to TRBJ1-1, with 7 bases that match TRBD1. Germline lookup yields CDR1 MNHEY and CDR2 SMNVEV (reference sequence). CDR3 length: 12 residues. V was clipped by 5 bases and J by 8 bases; unmatched bases: 5. The DNA of the CDR3 is TGTGCCAGCAGTACCCAGACAGGGGAAGCTTTCTTT. Amino acids: CASSTQTGEAFF.

The chain is built from TRBV5-1 and TRBJ2-7; 12 bases line up with TRBD1. V shed 4 bases, J shed 6 bases, and the junction held 2 bases outside the gene matches. This CDR3 has 13 residues. CDR1 and CDR2 from the germline V gene are SGHRS and YFSETQ. The DNA of the CDR3 is TGCGCCAGCAGCAGGGGACAGGGGGCCGAGCAGTACTTC. Amino acid sequence: CASSRGQGAEQYF.

This rearrangement joins TRBV5-1 to TRBJ1-4; TRBD1 might be the D (5 bases). The CDR3 is 14 residues long. Germline V CDR1 and CDR2: SGHRS, YFSETQ. Trimming removed 2 bases at V and 7 bases at J, with 12 bases between. In nucleotides, the CDR3 is TGCGCCAGCAGCTTTCCAGGGCCGGGTGAAAAACTGTTTTTT. Translation: CASSFPGPGEKLFF. The variable domain in full, completed from reference TRBV5-1 and TRBJ1-4, reads KAGVTQTPRYLIKTRGQQVTLSCSPISGHRSVSWYQQTPGQGLQFLFEYFSETQRNKGNFPGRFSGRQFSNSRSEMNVSTLELGDSALYLCASSFPGPGEKLFFGSGTQLSVL.

The rearrangement joins TRBV11-2 to TRBJ2-5; D is unresolved. V was clipped by 6 bases and J by 0 bases, with 14 bases between them. The CDR3 totals 15 residues. Germline lookup yields CDR1 SGHAT and CDR2 FQNNGV. Here the CDR3 reads CASSKQHLYQETQYF. In nucleotides, the CDR3 is TGTGCCAGCAGTAAACAACACCTTTACCAAGAGACCCAGTACTTC. The whole variable domain, remainder taken from reference TRBV11-2 and TRBJ2-5, is EAGVAQSPRYKIIEKRQSVAFWCNPISGHATLYWYQQILGQGPKLLIQFQNNGVVDDSQLPKDRFSAERLKGVDSTLKIQPAKLEDSAVYLCASSKQHLYQETQYFGPGTRLLVL.

The chain is built from TRBV6-6 and TRBJ2-3, with a tentative D call TRBD2 (6 bases). Between the trimmed V and J ends, which lost 4 bases and 3 bases, there was a span of 11 bases. This CDR3 spans 14 amino acids. The germline V gene encodes CDR1 MNHNY and CDR2 SVGAGI (reference sequence). The CDR3 reads CASSSGGPTDTQYF. Written as DNA, the CDR3 is TGTGCCAGCAGTTCCGGAGGGCCGACAGATACGCAGTATTTT.

V usage is TRBV5-6 and J usage is TRBJ2-2; D may be TRBD1 (6 bases). Trimming took 4 bases from V and 6 from J, leaving 10 bases between them. From germline, CDR1 is SGHDT and CDR2 YYEEEE. The CDR3 covers 13 residues. CDR3 in DNA: TGTGCCAGCAGCACAACAGGGTCCGGGGAGCTGTTTTTT. It specifies CASSTTGSGELFF.

J is TRBJ2-5 and V is TRBV13; 11 bases map to TRBD1. This CDR3 has 13 amino acids. The junction had 2 bases not matched to a gene; V was cut back by 6 bases and J by 5 bases. Germline lookup yields CDR1 PRHDT and CDR2 FYEKMQ (reference sequence). CDR3 loop: CASRDRGQETQYF. The CDR3 nucleotides read TGTGCCAGCAGGGACAGGGGGCAGGAGACCCAGTACTTC.

V gene TRBV11-2 combines with J gene TRBJ1-1; 7 bases are a match to TRBD1. Germline V gene lookup returns CDR1 SGHAT and CDR2 FQNNGV. V shed 3 bases, J shed 1 base, and the junction held 2 bases outside the gene matches. This CDR3 spans 14 amino acids. This CDR3 reads CASSFRQGNTEAFF. DNA for the CDR3: TGTGCCAGCAGCTTCAGACAGGGGAACACTGAAGCTTTCTTT. Full variable domain (outside the CDR3, taken from reference TRBV11-2 and TRBJ1-1): EAGVAQSPRYKIIEKRQSVAFWCNPISGHATLYWYQQILGQGPKLLIQFQNNGVVDDSQLPKDRFSAERLKGVDSTLKIQPAKLEDSAVYLCASSFRQGNTEAFFGQGTRLTVV.

The rearrangement uses TRBV6-5 and TRBJ2-7; 12 bases line up with TRBD1. CDR1 and CDR2 (germline): MNHEY, SVGAGI. The length of the CDR3 is 16 residues. The trim removed 1 base at V and 3 bases at J, leaving 4 bases unmatched. The CDR3 DNA reads as TGTGCCAGCAGTTACTTAGGGACAGGGGGCTACTACGAGCAGTACTTC. This translates into CASSYLGTGGYYEQYF.

This clone was observed once. The rearrangement uses TRBV7-3 and TRBJ2-2; 7 nucleotides align to TRBD2. This CDR3 has 15 residues. Germline V gene lookup returns CDR1 SGHTA and CDR2 FQGTGA. V shed 4 bases, J shed 4 bases, and the junction held 6 bases outside the gene matches. CDR3 region: CASSSLGGPTGELFF. CDR3 DNA: TGTGCCAGCAGCTCCCTGGGAGGGCCCACCGGGGAGCTGTTTTTT.